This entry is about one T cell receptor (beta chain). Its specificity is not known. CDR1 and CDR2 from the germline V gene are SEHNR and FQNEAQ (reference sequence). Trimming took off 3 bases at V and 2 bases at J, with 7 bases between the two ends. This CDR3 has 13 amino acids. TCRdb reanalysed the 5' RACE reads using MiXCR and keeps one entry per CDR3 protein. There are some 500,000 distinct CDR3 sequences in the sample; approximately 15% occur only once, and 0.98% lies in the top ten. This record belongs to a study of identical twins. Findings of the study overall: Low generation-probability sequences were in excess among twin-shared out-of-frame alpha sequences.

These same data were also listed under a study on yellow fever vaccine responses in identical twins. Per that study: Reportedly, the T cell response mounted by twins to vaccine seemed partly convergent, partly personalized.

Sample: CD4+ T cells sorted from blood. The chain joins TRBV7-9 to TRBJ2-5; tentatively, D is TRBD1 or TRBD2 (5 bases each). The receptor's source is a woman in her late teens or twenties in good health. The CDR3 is CASSLGEQETQYF. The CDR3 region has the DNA TGTGCCAGCAGCTTGGGGGAACAAGAGACCCAGTACTTC.